This T cell receptor beta chain was documented in a study of T cells in Graves' hyperthyroidism and ophthalmopathy. Using RNA transcripts as the source, TCR beta CDR3 regions were amplified. A set of HTBI primers served as the primers for a first-round RT-PCR of the TCR CDR3. TCRdb reprocessed the multiplex PCR reads via MiXCR and lists one record per CDR3 protein. The sample lists about 640,000 distinct CDR3 sequences; about 15% were seen once. CDR1 is MNHEY and CDR2 is SVGEGT in the germline V gene. V lost 5 bases and J lost 9; bases outside the gene matches: 8. There are 15 residues in the CDR3. The chain is built from TRBV6-2 or TRBV6-3 and TRBJ2-1, with TRBD2 matching over 12 bases. The clonotype comes from a woman in her forties or fifties with Graves' ophthalmopathy. Sample: blood. CDR3: CASSRTSGRRGEQFF. CDR3 DNA sequence: TGTGCCAGCAGTAGAACTAGCGGGAGGAGGGGTGAGCAGTTCTTC.